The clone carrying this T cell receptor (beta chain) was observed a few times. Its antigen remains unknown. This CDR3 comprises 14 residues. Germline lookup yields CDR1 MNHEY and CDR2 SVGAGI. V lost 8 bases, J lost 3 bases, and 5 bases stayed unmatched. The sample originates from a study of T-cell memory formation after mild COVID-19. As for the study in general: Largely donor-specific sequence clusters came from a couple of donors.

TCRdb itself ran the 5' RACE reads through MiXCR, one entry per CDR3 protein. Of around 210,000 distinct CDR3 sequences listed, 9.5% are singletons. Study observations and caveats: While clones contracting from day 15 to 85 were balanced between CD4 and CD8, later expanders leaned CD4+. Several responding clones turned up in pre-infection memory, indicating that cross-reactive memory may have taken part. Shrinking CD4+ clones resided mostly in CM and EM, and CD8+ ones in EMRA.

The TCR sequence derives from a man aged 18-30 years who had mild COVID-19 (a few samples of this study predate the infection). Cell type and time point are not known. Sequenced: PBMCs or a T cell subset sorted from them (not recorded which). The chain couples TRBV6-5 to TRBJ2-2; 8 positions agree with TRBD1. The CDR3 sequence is CASAHRGYTGELFF. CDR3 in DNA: TGTGCCAGCGCTCACAGGGGGTACACCGGGGAGCTGTTTTTT.